Listed here is a single T cell receptor (beta chain). TCRdb's copy holds only in-frame clones and misses some; the assay was immunoSEQ multiplex PCR. The sample consists of about 50,000 clones, 70% to 90% of them appearing once. The germline V and J ends were trimmed by 4 bases and 0 bases, with 15 bases remaining between them. Germline V gene sequence: CDR1 PRHDT, CDR2 FYEKMQ (reference sequence). The CDR3 covers 16 residues. The data were obtained in a study of blood T cell repertoires in COVID-19. The clonotype originates from a woman of 80 years or more with COVID-19, enrolled during active disease. Sequencing was done on a sample of peripheral blood. This sequence joins TRBV13 and TRBJ1-2, with D unresolved. CDR3 sequence reads: CASSWRTRPANYGYTF. In DNA, the CDR3 is TGTGCCAGCAGCTGGAGGACTCGGCCAGCTAACTATGGCTACACCTTC.